This entry lists 16 T cell receptor beta chains sequenced from one sample in a study of radiotherapy plus CTLA-4 blockade in lung cancer (dated by TCRdb to the late 2010s). Library preparation employed the immunoSEQ multiplex PCR assay. Drawn from immuneACCESS, this table holds only the in-frame rearrangements with V and J called that TCRdb kept. Clones are partly lost; checked studies trace under half to an unresolved V gene and leave the rest unexplained. The sample profile shows about 48,000 clones; 75% to 85% of them were found once. The ten largest clones take up more than 3% of the sample. Sequences were derived from peripheral blood, sampled from a patient treated with radiotherapy plus ipilimumab. These receptors came from a human donor with non-small cell lung cancer who had stable disease on radiotherapy plus ipilimumab.

This clone was counted only a few times. This rearrangement joins TRBV7-2 to TRBJ1-5; the match to TRBD1 covers 8 bases. The CDR3 is made up of 13 amino acids. V lost 4 bases and J lost 5; bases outside the gene matches: 1. Germline loops: CDR1 SGHTA, CDR2 FQGNSA. The CDR3 protein is CASSSRGHQPQHF. CDR3 nucleotide sequence: TGTGCCAGCAGCTCCAGGGGGCATCAGCCCCAGCATTTT.

V and J are TRBV6-6 and TRBJ2-1; perhaps TRBD1 as D (5 bases). CDR3 size: 14 residues. Germline V gene sequence: CDR1 MNHNY, CDR2 SVGAGI (reference sequence). V was clipped by 5 bases and J by 2 bases, with 10 bases between them. As DNA, the CDR3 is TGTGCCAGCAGTCCCGACAGAGCCTACAATGAGCAGTTCTTC. As protein: CASSPDRAYNEQFF.

V usage is TRBV7-2 and J usage is TRBJ2-3; 8 positions agree with TRBD1. V gave up 2 bases and J gave up 6 bases; unmatched junction bases: 1. CDR3 size: 13 residues. Germline V gene lookup returns CDR1 SGHTA and CDR2 FQGNSA. In nucleotides, the CDR3 is TGTGCCAGCAGCTTACAGGGGGCGGATACGCAGTATTTT. As protein: CASSLQGADTQYF.

The gene calls are TRBV28 and TRBJ1-2, with 7 bases lining up with TRBD1. The CDR3 spans 14 residues. In germline, CDR1 is MDHEN, CDR2 SYDVKM. V was pared by 3 bases and J by 5 bases, with 6 bases of the junction left unmatched. This CDR3 reads CASSLSDRTYGYTF. CDR3 nucleotides: TGTGCCAGCAGTTTGTCGGACAGGACGTATGGCTACACCTTC.

The rearrangement joins TRBV19 to TRBJ1-2; D is possibly TRBD1 (6 bases). From germline, CDR1 is LNHDA and CDR2 SQIVND (reference sequence). Trimming pared 4 bases from V and 4 bases from J, leaving 16 bases between. This CDR3 is built from 15 residues. This CDR3 reads CASSTDSPNFYGYTF. The CDR3 DNA reads TGTGCCAGTAGTACGGACAGTCCGAACTTCTATGGCTACACCTTC.

This clone was counted a few times. This rearrangement joins TRBV4-3 to TRBJ2-2; TRBD2 aligns across 10 bases. The V gene's germline CDR1 is LGHNA and CDR2 YSLEER. The V and J ends lost 4 bases and 5 bases, in that order; junction bases with no gene match: 4. This CDR3 has 15 residues. The CDR3 region is CASSPRTSGTGELFF. The CDR3 region has the DNA TGCGCCAGCAGCCCTCGGACTAGCGGAACCGGGGAGCTGTTTTTT.

This chain uses TRBV2 with TRBJ1-1, with a possible D match to TRBD1 (5 bases). Germline CDR1 is SNHLY and CDR2 is FYNNEI. The CDR3 has 14 amino acids. V lost 5 bases and J lost 1, with 11 bases in between. This CDR3 is CASSQGFGNTEAFF. CDR3 DNA sequence: TGTGCCAGCAGTCAGGGTTTTGGGAACACTGAAGCTTTCTTT.

The CDR3 DNA is TGTGCCAGCAGCCTGGATACAGCCTCAACTAATGAAAAACTGTTTTTT. Translating gives CASSLDTASTNEKLFF. This chain links TRBV7-2 with TRBJ1-4; D gene uncertain. This CDR3 contains 16 residues. Germline CDR1 reads SGHTA; CDR2 reads FQGNSA. V lost 5 bases to trimming and J lost 0 bases, with 13 bases between them.

This chain connects TRBV27 to TRBJ2-7, with 7 positions matching TRBD2. Germline CDR1 reads MNHEY; CDR2 reads SMNVEV (reference sequence). The CDR3 extends over 14 amino acids. The V gene end was trimmed by 3 bases and the J gene end by 1 base; junction bases not matched to a gene: 3. The CDR3 DNA reads as TGTGCCAGCAGTTTCGCCGGGGGGTCCTACGAGCAGTACTTC. Its translation is CASSFAGGSYEQYF.

This clone was seen once. The chain employs TRBV9 and TRBJ2-1; 8 nucleotides align to TRBD2. Germline V CDR1 and CDR2: SGDLS, YYNGEE. V lost 3 bases and J lost 5; bases outside the gene matches: 4. The length of the CDR3 is 14 residues. CDR3 coding DNA: TGTGCCAGCAGCGCTTTAGCGGGGAACAATGAGCAGTTCTTC. As protein: CASSALAGNNEQFF.

The chain employs TRBV11-3 and TRBJ2-5; D is perhaps TRBD1 (6 bases). CDR1 is SGHNT, CDR2 YENEEA, per germline. CDR3 length equals 13 residues. V lost 3 bases to trimming and J lost 6 bases, with 11 bases between them. CDR3 nucleotides: TGTGCCAGCAGCTTGGCGCAGGGGCAGACCCAGTACTTC. Translating it yields CASSLAQGQTQYF.

CDR3 residues: CASREVTSGRLDTQYF. In DNA form, the CDR3 reads TGCGCCAGCAGGGAAGTGACTAGCGGGAGGTTGGATACGCAGTATTTT. The chain combines TRBV10-1 with TRBJ2-3; TRBD2 agrees at 13 bases. The germline V gene encodes CDR1 WNHNN and CDR2 SYGVQD (reference sequence). The junction had 9 bases not matched to a gene; V was cut back by 6 bases and J by 6 bases. The CDR3 is 16 amino acids.

The CDR3 DNA reads TGCGCCAGCAGCCCCTCGGTAGCGGGAGAGATCGGCGGGGAGCTGTTTTTT. This translates into CASSPSVAGEIGGELFF. The rearrangement links TRBV4-3 to TRBJ2-2, with 9 nucleotides matching TRBD2. The length of the CDR3 is 17 residues. The germline gives CDR1 LGHNA, CDR2 YSLEER. V lost 4 bases to trimming and J lost 7 bases; unmatched junction nucleotides: 13.

J is TRBJ1-2 and V is TRBV5-4, with D perhaps matching TRBD1 (6 bases). Germline CDR1 reads SGHNT; CDR2 reads YYREEE (reference sequence). Trimming cost V 0 bases and J 4 bases, with 10 bases left between them. The CDR3 covers 14 residues. CDR3 amino acids: CASSLVGTTYGYTF. Here the CDR3 DNA reads TGTGCCAGCAGCTTGGTCGGGACAACCTATGGCTACACCTTC.

The chain links TRBV2 to TRBJ2-1; 11 bases line up with TRBD2. V dropped 7 bases and J dropped 1; count of bases not matched to a gene: 3. This CDR3 has 15 residues. CDR1 SNHLY and CDR2 FYNNEI come from the germline V gene. The CDR3 nucleotides are TGTGCCAGCACCCCTAGCGGGAGGTCCTACAATGAGCAGTTCTTC. Its protein product is CASTPSGRSYNEQFF. Using reference TRBV2 and TRBJ2-1 for the parts outside the CDR3, the full variable domain is EPEVTQTPSHQVTQMGQEVILRCVPISNHLYFYWYRQILGQKVEFLVSFYNNEISEKSEIFDDQFSVERPDGSNFTLKIRSTKLEDSAMYFCASTPSGRSYNEQFFGPGTRLTVL.

CDR3 region: CASSIRQGDYGYTF. DNA for the CDR3: TGTGCCAGTAGTATAAGACAGGGAGACTATGGCTACACCTTC. This chain uses TRBV19 with TRBJ1-2, with 7 bases identical to TRBD1. This CDR3 spans 14 amino acids. V was pared by 2 bases and J by 3 bases, with 3 bases of the junction left unmatched. The germline gives CDR1 LNHDA, CDR2 SQIVND (reference sequence).